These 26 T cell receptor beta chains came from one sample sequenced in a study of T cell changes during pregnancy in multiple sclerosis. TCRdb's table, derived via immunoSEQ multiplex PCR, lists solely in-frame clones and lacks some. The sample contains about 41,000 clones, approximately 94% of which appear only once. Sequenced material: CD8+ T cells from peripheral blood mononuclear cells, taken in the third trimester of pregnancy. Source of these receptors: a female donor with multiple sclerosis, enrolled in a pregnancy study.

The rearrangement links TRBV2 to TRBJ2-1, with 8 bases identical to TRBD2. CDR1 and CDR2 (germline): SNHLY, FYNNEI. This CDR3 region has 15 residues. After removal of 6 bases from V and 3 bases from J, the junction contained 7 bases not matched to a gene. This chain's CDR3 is CASRGGLGNYNEQFF. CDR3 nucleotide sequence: TGTGCCAGCAGGGGGGGACTAGGAAACTACAATGAGCAGTTCTTC.

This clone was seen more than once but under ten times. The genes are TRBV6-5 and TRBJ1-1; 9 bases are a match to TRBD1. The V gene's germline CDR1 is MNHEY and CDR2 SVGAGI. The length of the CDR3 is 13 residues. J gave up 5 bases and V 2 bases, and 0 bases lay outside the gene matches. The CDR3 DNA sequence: TGTGCCAGCAGTTACGGACAGGGGACTGAAGCTTTCTTT. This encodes CASSYGQGTEAFF.

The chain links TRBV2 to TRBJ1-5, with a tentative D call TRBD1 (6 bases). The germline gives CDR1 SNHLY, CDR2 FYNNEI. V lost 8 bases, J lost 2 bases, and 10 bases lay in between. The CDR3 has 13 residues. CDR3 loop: CASEGDGNQPQHF. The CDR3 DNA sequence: TGTGCCAGCGAGGGGGATGGCAATCAGCCCCAGCATTTT.

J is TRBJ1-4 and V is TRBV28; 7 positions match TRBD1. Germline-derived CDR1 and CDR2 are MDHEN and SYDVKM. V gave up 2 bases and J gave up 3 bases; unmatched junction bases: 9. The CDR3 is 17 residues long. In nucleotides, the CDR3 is TGTGCCAGCAGTTTAGAGACCCGGGACAGAGCTAATGAAAAACTGTTTTTT. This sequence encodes CASSLETRDRANEKLFF.

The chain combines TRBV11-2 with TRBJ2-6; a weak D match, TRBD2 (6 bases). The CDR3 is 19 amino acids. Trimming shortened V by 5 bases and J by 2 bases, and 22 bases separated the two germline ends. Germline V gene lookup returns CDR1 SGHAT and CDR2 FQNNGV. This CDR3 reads CASSQGEVVQMAGANVLTF. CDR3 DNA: TGTGCCAGCAGCCAAGGGGAGGTAGTACAGATGGCTGGGGCCAACGTCCTGACTTTC.

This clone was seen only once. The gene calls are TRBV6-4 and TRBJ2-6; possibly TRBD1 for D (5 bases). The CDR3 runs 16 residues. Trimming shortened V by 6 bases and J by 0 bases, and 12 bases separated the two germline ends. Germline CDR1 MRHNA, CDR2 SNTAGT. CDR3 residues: CASSPGQGSGANVLTF. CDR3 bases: TGTGCCAGCAGCCCCGGGCAGGGCTCTGGGGCCAACGTCCTGACTTTC.

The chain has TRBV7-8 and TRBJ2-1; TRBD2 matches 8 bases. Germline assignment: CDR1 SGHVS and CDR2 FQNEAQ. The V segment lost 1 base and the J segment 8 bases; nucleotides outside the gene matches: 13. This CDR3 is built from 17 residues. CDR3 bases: TGTGCCAGCAGCTTAGTAGAAGTAGCGGGACCCCGGGATGAGCAGTTCTTC. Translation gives CASSLVEVAGPRDEQFF.

CDR3 residues: CASSFLVTTNTGELFF. The CDR3 nucleotides read TGTGCCAGCAGCTTCCTGGTAACAACGAACACCGGGGAGCTGTTTTTT. This rearrangement joins TRBV7-9 to TRBJ2-2; D uncertain. V lost 3 bases and J lost 0, with 11 bases in between. The CDR3 length is 16 residues. From germline, CDR1 is SEHNR and CDR2 FQNEAQ (reference sequence).

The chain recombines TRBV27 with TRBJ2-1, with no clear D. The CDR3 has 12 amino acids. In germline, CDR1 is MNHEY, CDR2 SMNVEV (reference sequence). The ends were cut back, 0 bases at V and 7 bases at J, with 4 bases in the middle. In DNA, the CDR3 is TGTGCCAGCAGTTTATCATCGAATGAGCAGTTCTTC. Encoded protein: CASSLSSNEQFF.

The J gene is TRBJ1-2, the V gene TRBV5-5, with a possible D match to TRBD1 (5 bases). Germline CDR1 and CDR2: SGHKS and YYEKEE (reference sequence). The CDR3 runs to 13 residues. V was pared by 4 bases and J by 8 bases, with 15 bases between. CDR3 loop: CASSRQDISGYTF. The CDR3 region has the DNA TGTGCCAGCAGCCGCCAGGACATCTCAGGCTACACCTTC.

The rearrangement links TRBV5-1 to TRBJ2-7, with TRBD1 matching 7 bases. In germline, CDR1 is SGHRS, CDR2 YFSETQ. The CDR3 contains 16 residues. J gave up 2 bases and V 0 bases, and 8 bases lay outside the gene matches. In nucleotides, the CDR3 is TGCGCCAGCAGCTTGGTAGTTGGACAGGCCGCCTACGAGCAGTACTTC. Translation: CASSLVVGQAAYEQYF.

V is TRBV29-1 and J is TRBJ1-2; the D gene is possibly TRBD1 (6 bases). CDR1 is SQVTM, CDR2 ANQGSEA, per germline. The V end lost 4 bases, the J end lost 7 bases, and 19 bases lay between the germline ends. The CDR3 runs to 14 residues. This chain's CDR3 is CSVGTAEISIGYTF. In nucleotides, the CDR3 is TGCAGCGTTGGGACAGCGGAAATTTCTATTGGCTACACCTTC. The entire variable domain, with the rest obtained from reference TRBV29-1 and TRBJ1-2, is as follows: SAVISQKPSRDICQRGTSLTIQCQVDSQVTMMFWYRQQPGQSLTLIATANQGSEATYESGFVIDKFPISRPNLTFSTLTVSNMSPEDSSIYLCSVGTAEISIGYTFGSGTRLTVV.

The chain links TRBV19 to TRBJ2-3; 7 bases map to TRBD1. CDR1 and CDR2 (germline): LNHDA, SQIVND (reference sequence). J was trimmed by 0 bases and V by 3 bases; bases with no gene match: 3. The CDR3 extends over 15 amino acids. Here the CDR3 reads CASSMTGFSTDTQYF. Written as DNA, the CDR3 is TGTGCCAGTAGTATGACAGGGTTTAGCACAGATACGCAGTATTTT. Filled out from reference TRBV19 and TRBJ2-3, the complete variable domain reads DGGITQSPKYLFRKEGQNVTLSCEQNLNHDAMYWYRQDPGQGLRLIYYSQIVNDFQKGDIAEGYSVSREKKESFPLTVTSAQKNPTAFYLCASSMTGFSTDTQYFGPGTRLTVL.

The CDR3 nucleotides read TGTGCCAGCAGTTTATCGAGCCTAGCGGGAGCACAAAAAAACATTCAGTACTTC. It encodes CASSLSSLAGAQKNIQYF. V usage is TRBV28 and J usage is TRBJ2-4; TRBD2 matches 10 bases. V lost 1 base, J lost 4 bases, and 10 bases stayed unmatched. Per germline, CDR1 MDHEN and CDR2 SYDVKM. CDR3 length equals 18 residues. Together with reference TRBV28 and TRBJ2-4, the CDR3 gives the full variable domain: DVKVTQSSRYLVKRTGEKVFLECVQDMDHENMFWYRQDPGLGLRLIYFSYDVKMKEKGDIPEGYSVSREKKERFSLILESASTNQTSMYLCASSLSSLAGAQKNIQYFGAGTRLSVL.

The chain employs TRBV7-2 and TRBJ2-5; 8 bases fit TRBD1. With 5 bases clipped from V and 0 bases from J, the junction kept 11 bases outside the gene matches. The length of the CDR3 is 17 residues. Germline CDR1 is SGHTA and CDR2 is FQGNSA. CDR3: CASSPPPGTGNQETQYF. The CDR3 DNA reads TGTGCCAGCAGCCCGCCCCCGGGGACAGGCAACCAAGAGACCCAGTACTTC.

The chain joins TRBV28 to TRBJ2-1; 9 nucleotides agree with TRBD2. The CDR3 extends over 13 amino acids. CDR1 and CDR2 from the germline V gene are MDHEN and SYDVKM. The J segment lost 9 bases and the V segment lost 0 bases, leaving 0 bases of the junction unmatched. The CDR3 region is CASSLWTSGEQFF. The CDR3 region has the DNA TGTGCCAGCAGTTTATGGACTAGCGGTGAGCAGTTCTTC.

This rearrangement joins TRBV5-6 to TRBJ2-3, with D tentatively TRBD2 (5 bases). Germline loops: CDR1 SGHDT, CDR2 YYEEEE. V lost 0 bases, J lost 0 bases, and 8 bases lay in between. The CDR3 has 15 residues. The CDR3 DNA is TGTGCCAGCAGCTTGGGGGCTAGCAGCACAGATACGCAGTATTTT. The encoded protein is CASSLGASSTDTQYF.

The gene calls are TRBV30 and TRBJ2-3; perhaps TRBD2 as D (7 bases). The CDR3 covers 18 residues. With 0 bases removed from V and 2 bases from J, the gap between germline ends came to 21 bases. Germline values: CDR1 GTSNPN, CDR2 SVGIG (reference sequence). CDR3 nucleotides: TGTGCCTGGAGTGTACGAGCGGGGCCCAGGGGACCCACAGATACGCAGTATTTT. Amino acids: CAWSVRAGPRGPTDTQYF. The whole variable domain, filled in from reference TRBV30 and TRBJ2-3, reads SQTIHQWPATLVQPVGSPLSLECTVEGTSNPNLYWYRQAAGRGLQLLFYSVGIGQISSEVPQNLSASRPQDRQFILSSKKLLLSDSGFYLCAWSVRAGPRGPTDTQYFGPGTRLTVL.

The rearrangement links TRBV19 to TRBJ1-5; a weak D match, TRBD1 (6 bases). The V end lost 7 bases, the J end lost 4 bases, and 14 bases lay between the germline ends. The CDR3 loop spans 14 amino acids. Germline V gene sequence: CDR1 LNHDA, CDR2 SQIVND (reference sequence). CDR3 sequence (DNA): TGTGCCAGTAACATACAGGGAATTAATCAGCCCCAGCATTTT. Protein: CASNIQGINQPQHF.

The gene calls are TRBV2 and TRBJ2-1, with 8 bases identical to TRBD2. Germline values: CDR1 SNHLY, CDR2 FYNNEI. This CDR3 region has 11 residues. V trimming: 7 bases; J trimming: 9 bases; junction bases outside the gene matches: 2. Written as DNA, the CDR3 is TGTGCCAGCATTAGCGGGATTGAGCAGTTCTTC. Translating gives CASISGIEQFF.

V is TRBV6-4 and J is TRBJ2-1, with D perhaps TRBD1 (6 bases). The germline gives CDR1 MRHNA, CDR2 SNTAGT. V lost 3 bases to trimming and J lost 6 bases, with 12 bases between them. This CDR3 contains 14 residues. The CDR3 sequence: CASSEQGDGNEQFF. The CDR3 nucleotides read TGTGCCAGCAGTGAACAGGGAGATGGCAATGAGCAGTTCTTC.

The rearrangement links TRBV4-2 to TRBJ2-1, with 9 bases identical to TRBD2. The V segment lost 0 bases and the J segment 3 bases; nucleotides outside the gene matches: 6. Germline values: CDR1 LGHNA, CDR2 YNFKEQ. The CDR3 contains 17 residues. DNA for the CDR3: TGTGCCAGCAGCCAAGAGGAGCTAGCGGGACACTACAATGAGCAGTTCTTC. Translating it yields CASSQEELAGHYNEQFF.

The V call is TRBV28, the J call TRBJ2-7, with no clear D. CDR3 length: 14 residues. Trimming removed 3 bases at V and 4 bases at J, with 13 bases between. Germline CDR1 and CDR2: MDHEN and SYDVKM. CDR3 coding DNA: TGTGCCAGCAGTTTCTCCTTGCTACGGTACGAGCAGTACTTC. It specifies CASSFSLLRYEQYF.

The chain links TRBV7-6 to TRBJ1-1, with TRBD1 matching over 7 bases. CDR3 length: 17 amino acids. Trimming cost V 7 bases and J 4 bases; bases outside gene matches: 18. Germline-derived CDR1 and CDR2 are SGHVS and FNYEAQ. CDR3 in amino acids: CASTYYELRGQVTEAFF. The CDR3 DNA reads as TGTGCCAGCACCTACTATGAGTTGAGGGGGCAGGTCACTGAAGCTTTCTTT.

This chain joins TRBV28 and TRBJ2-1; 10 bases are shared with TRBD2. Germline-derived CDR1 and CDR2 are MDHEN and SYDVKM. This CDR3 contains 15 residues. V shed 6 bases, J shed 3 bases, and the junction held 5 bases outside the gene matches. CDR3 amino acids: CASRPGLAVYNEQFF. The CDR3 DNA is TGTGCCAGCAGGCCTGGACTAGCGGTCTACAATGAGCAGTTCTTC.

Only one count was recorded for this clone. CDR3 DNA: TGTGCCAGCAGTTTAAGTAGCGGGAGTGGCGCAGGCACAGATACGCAGTATTTT. Translation gives CASSLSSGSGAGTDTQYF. V is TRBV27 and J is TRBJ2-3; 9 nucleotides line up with TRBD2. The germline gives CDR1 MNHEY, CDR2 SMNVEV (reference sequence). The ends lost 2 bases at V and 1 base at J; junction bases unmatched: 10. This CDR3 spans 18 amino acids.